The TCR beta chain described here comes from a study of naive CD8 T cells in extremely preterm neonates (dated by TCRdb to about 2017). Background on the whole study: The adult participants' age range is given as 25-50 years in the abstract but as 20-50 years in the methods. Sorted naive CD8+ T cells from four age groups (extremely preterm neonates, term neonates, young children and adults) were used in the study to compare TCRbeta CDR3 repertoires. Study-wide conclusions, independent of this receptor: Prospective longitudinal studies of preterm and term neonates were called for by the authors so that T cell development could be tracked within individuals. A small sample size and variable productive template counts among preterm samples were noted by the authors as limitations. Compared with the older groups, preterm CDR3s were shorter and closer to germline, carrying fewer N additions and showing less junctional trimming. A higher proportion of shared CDR3 nucleotide sequences was found in preterm neonates (about 2.5%) than in term neonates (approximately 0.4%), young children (0.03%) and adults (roughly 0.01%). Preterm neonates had significantly lower iChao1 richness than all other age groups (p < 0.05) and an even clone distribution, indicating a less rich repertoire.

TCRbeta CDR3 regions were amplified from genomic DNA by a two-step, bias-controlled multiplex PCR. Primers specific for every TRBV and TRBJ gene segment were used in the multiplex PCR. The immunoSEQ Assay was used to generate TCRbeta repertoire data. Regarding the original processing steps: To merge closely related sequences, reads went through filtering and clustering using a relative-frequency ratio and a modified nearest-neighbor algorithm. The V, D and J gene assignments for CDR3 sequences were based on IMGT annotation. Template counts were corrected for PCR amplification bias by normalization and were quantified against synthetic TCR CDR3 analog sequences. Only unique productive sequences, defined as in-frame CDR3 sequences lacking stop codons, were included in the analyses. Clonality, defined as 1 minus Pielou's evenness, and iChao1 richness were computed with the immunoSEQ Analyzer software. Depending on the Shapiro-Wilk normality results, either Student's t-test or a non-parametric test was run in JMP for statistical testing. Entries here come from immuneACCESS through TCRdb and include only in-frame sequences with V and J called. Some clones fail to appear in such tables; in the studies checked, an unresolved V gene covers under half of the shortfall, and the cause of the remainder is unknown. For V, J and clone size, that table is used; D and trimming come from the DNA. The sample table lists about 8,000 clones, about 98% of them with a count of one. The ten biggest clones cover under 3% of the sample.

As concerns this clone: Its recognized antigen is unknown. Base qualities are not at hand, and no much larger clone is one base apart.

The germline V gene provides CDR1 SGDLS and CDR2 YYNGEE. The germline V end is reduced by 0 bases and the J end by 0 bases; junction bases left unmatched: 5. The CDR3 has 16 amino acids, counting the end cysteine and phenylalanine. Just the 48-base CDR3 DNA is kept, in frame starting at base 1. The peripheral blood donors were five healthy children aged about 16-60 months who were having elective routine surgery, plus five healthy nonsmoking adults. The adult controls were healthy nonsmokers between roughly 19 and 55 years old, with a median age of almost 40 years. A FACSAria III cell sorter was used to sort live, Annexin V-negative naive CD8+ T cells (CD3+CD8+CD45RA+CCR7+). Between roughly 20,000 and 110,000 naive CD8+ T cells were sorted per sample. Ficoll-Paque density gradient centrifugation of diluted blood was used to isolate mononuclear cells. Before sorting, mononuclear cells were cryopreserved in around 10% DMSO with around 90% FBS and kept in long-term storage at -150 degrees C. After thawing, cells were stained with Annexin V along with antibodies against CD3, CD8, CCR7 and CD45RA. The DNeasy Blood and Tissue Kit was used to extract genomic DNA from snap-frozen pellets of sorted cells.

The receptor chain draws on TRBV9 and TRBJ1-1, with 7 central nucleotides matching TRBD1. Sample: naive CD8+ T cells from blood. The TCR was taken from a human donor in good health. CDR3 protein: CASSVDPTGMNTEAFF. The DNA reads TGTGCCAGCAGCGTAGACCCGACAGGGATGAACACTGAAGCTTTCTTT.